These T cell receptor beta chains were read from a single sample in a study of cytomegalovirus exposure and HLA in healthy donors. Using immunoSEQ multiplex PCR, the repertoire was profiled, and TCRdb retains in-frame clones only, with some absent. In the table there are around 120,000 clones, about 68% of which are singletons. The material sequenced was PBMCs. These receptors were obtained from a woman aged 45-60 years in good health and CMV-seropositive. The CDR3 runs from the conserved cysteine through the conserved F or W. A D gene is named only where the DNA matches it firmly. Size is stated for part of the rows, as once, few or many counts, or as a class when the clone is expanded.

CDR3 length	clone size	D gene	V gene	J gene	CDR3 protein	CDR3 DNA
15	NA	NA	TRBV18	TRBJ1-1	CASSPQGSLNTEAFF	TGTGCCAGCTCACCTCAGGGGTCCTTGAACACTGAAGCTTTCTTT
13	NA	NA	TRBV29-1	TRBJ2-1	CSVGTTGENEQFF	TGCAGCGTTGGGACTACAGGGGAAAATGAGCAGTTCTTC
13	NA	NA	TRBV12-5	TRBJ1-2	CASGREIGDGYTF	TGTGCTAGTGGACGCGAAATAGGGGATGGCTACACCTTC
12	once	NA	TRBV28	TRBJ1-5	CASEGGNQPQHF	TGTGCCAGTGAAGGGGGCAATCAGCCCCAGCATTTT
12	NA	NA	TRBV6-1	TRBJ2-5	CASSALQETQYF	TGTGCCAGCAGTGCCCTCCAAGAGACCCAGTACTTC
16	NA	TRBD1	TRBV19	TRBJ1-5	CASSKTGTGINQPQHF	TGTGCCAGTAGTAAAACCGGGACAGGGATCAATCAGCCCCAGCATTTT
16	NA	TRBD1	TRBV19	TRBJ1-5	CASSIGDRGGNQPQHF	TGTGCCAGTAGTATAGGGGACAGGGGTGGCAATCAGCCCCAGCATTTT
14	few	NA	TRBV6-1	TRBJ1-1	CASSAGQVNTEAFF	TGTGCCAGCAGCGCCGGACAAGTGAACACTGAAGCTTTCTTT
16	NA	TRBD1	TRBV28	TRBJ1-2	CASLWTTGGGGSGYTF	TGTGCCAGCTTGTGGACGACAGGGGGCGGGGGATCTGGCTACACCTTC
15	NA	TRBD1	TRBV27	TRBJ1-1	CASSLITGQGTEAFF	TGTGCCAGCAGTTTAATAACTGGACAGGGAACTGAAGCTTTCTTT
15	NA	NA	TRBV7-2	TRBJ1-2	CASSPVGTQNYGYTF	TGTGCCAGCAGCCCGGTTGGGACACAGAACTATGGCTACACCTTC
13	NA	NA	TRBV28	TRBJ2-7	CASGERISYEQYF	TGTGCCAGCGGGGAGAGGATATCCTACGAGCAGTACTTC
15	NA	NA	TRBV9	TRBJ1-3	CASSPGRLSGNTIYF	TGTGCCAGCAGCCCCGGTCGACTCTCTGGAAACACCATATATTTT
14	once	NA	TRBV19	TRBJ2-1	CASTRGRGYNEQFF	TGTGCCTCAACGAGAGGGAGAGGTTACAATGAGCAGTTCTTC
13	NA	NA	TRBV30	TRBJ1-3	CGSVSENGNTIYF	TGTGGGTCGGTCTCCGAAAATGGAAACACCATATATTTT
13	NA	NA	TRBV6-1	TRBJ2-5	CASTRGGPETQYF	TGTGCCAGCACGAGGGGAGGACCGGAGACCCAGTACTTC
14	few	NA	TRBV15	TRBJ2-7	CATSRDRGSYEQYF	TGTGCCACCAGCAGAGATCGGGGATCCTACGAGCAGTACTTC
14	NA	NA	TRBV28	TRBJ2-2	CASHLTANTGELFF	TGTGCCAGCCACCTCACAGCGAACACCGGGGAGCTGTTTTTT
12	NA	NA	TRBV30	TRBJ2-7	CAWSVLRYEQYF	TGTGCCTGGAGTGTACTTAGATACGAGCAGTACTTC
15	NA	NA	TRBV4-2	TRBJ1-4	CASSQDWRGGEKLFF	TGTGCCAGCAGCCAAGATTGGAGGGGAGGGGAAAAACTGTTTTTT
13	few	NA	TRBV4-3	TRBJ1-2	CASSQGRGNGYTF	TGCGCCAGCAGCCAGGGCAGGGGTAATGGCTACACCTTC
14	NA	NA	TRBV7-2	TRBJ1-2	CASSSGRVIYGYTF	TGTGCCAGCAGCTCGGGTCGGGTTATCTATGGCTACACCTTC
13	NA	NA	TRBV7-6	TRBJ1-2	CASSLGGSQGYTF	TGTGCCAGCAGCTTAGGGGGCAGCCAAGGCTACACCTTC
14	NA	NA	TRBV6-1	TRBJ2-7	CASSDIRVRYEQYF	TGTGCCAGCAGTGATATCCGGGTTCGCTACGAGCAGTACTTC
14	NA	NA	TRBV18	TRBJ1-5	CASSPVAQGNERHF	NA
13	NA	NA	TRBV27	TRBJ1-2	CASSLSQNYGYTF	TGTGCCAGCAGTTTATCGCAGAACTATGGCTACACCTTC
14	NA	TRBD1	TRBV6-6	TRBJ2-5	CASSFATGGETQYF	TGTGCCAGCAGTTTTGCGACAGGGGGGGAGACCCAGTACTTC
15	NA	TRBD2	TRBV7-9	TRBJ2-1	CASSLAGGAYNEQFF	TGTGCCAGCAGCTTAGCCGGGGGGGCCTACAATGAGCAGTTCTTC
14	NA	NA	TRBV5-4	TRBJ1-6	CASSLESGSSPLHF	TGTGCCAGCAGCTTGGAGTCAGGGTCATCACCCCTCCACTTT
14	NA	NA	TRBV2	TRBJ1-1	CASTDRQANTEAFF	TGTGCCAGCACGGACAGACAGGCGAACACTGAAGCTTTCTTT
13	NA	TRBD1	TRBV10-2	TRBJ2-3	CASSRGQADTQYF	TGCGCCAGCAGTAGGGGACAGGCAGATACGCAGTATTTT
16	NA	TRBD1	TRBV5-1	TRBJ1-1	CASSLAGTGGGTEAFF	TGCGCCAGCAGCTTGGCCGGGACAGGGGGTGGGACTGAAGCTTTCTTT
13	NA	NA	TRBV11-2	TRBJ2-1	CASSLGGYNEQFF	TGTGCCAGCAGCCTGGGGGGCTACAATGAGCAGTTCTTC
13	NA	NA	TRBV28	TRBJ2-7	CASSPQGSYEQYF	TGTGCCAGCAGTCCACAGGGTTCCTACGAGCAGTACTTC
15	NA	TRBD2	TRBV7-7	TRBJ2-3	CASSLGLAGTDTQYF	TGTGCCAGCAGCTTGGGACTAGCGGGCACAGATACGCAGTATTTT
14	few	NA	TRBV6-6	TRBJ1-2	CASRKGREFYGYTF	TGTGCCAGCAGGAAAGGACGGGAATTTTATGGCTACACCTTC
14	few	NA	TRBV6-1	TRBJ2-1	CASSEAYGFDEQFF	TGTGCCAGCAGTGAAGCGTACGGGTTCGATGAGCAGTTCTTC
13	few	NA	TRBV13	TRBJ2-7	CASSLGVPYEQYF	TGTGCCAGCAGCTTAGGCGTTCCCTACGAGCAGTACTTC
13	NA	NA	TRBV13	TRBJ2-1	CASSPRGSYEQFF	TGTGCCAGCAGCCCTCGGGGTAGCTATGAGCAGTTCTTC
14	once	NA	TRBV18	TRBJ2-7	CASSPVRSFYEQYF	TGTGCCAGCTCACCGGTTCGGTCATTCTACGAGCAGTACTTC
16	NA	NA	TRBV28	TRBJ1-2	CASSSYGGRGSYGYTF	TGTGCCAGCAGTTCCTATGGGGGGAGGGGATCCTATGGCTACACCTTC
13	NA	NA	TRBV19	TRBJ1-1	CASRTEAGAEAFF	TGTGCCAGTAGAACGGAAGCGGGTGCTGAAGCTTTCTTT
13	NA	NA	TRBV7-2	TRBJ1-1	CASSLGAVTEAFF	TGTGCCAGCAGCTTAGGGGCAGTCACTGAAGCTTTCTTT
15	NA	TRBD1	TRBV9	TRBJ1-2	CASTVTGQGNYGYTF	TGTGCCAGCACCGTAACGGGACAGGGTAACTATGGCTACACCTTC
15	NA	NA	TRBV6-5	TRBJ2-7	CASSYTGAVPDEQYF	TGTGCCAGCAGTTACACAGGAGCCGTCCCTGACGAGCAGTACTTC
16	once	TRBD2	TRBV4-3	TRBJ2-1	CASSQDSASGRNEQFF	TGCGCCAGCAGCCAAGATTCGGCTAGCGGGAGAAATGAGCAGTTCTTC
16	NA	TRBD2	TRBV5-5	TRBJ2-1	CASSLVAGGLANEQFF	TGTGCCAGCAGCTTGGTGGCGGGGGGCCTCGCCAATGAGCAGTTCTTC
15	NA	TRBD1	TRBV11-3	TRBJ1-3	CASSLTGGPGNTIYF	TGTGCCAGCAGCTTAACAGGGGGTCCTGGAAACACCATATATTTT
15	NA	NA	TRBV7-2	TRBJ1-2	CASSLIAGAGYGYTF	TGTGCCAGCAGCTTAATCGCAGGGGCCGGCTATGGCTACACCTTC
15	NA	TRBD1	TRBV28	TRBJ1-2	CASRPGQGGNYGYTF	TGTGCCAGCAGACCCGGACAGGGAGGTAACTATGGCTACACCTTC
16	NA	TRBD1	TRBV18	TRBJ1-1	CASSPPNRGPNTEAFF	TGTGCCAGCTCACCACCAAACAGGGGACCGAACACTGAAGCTTTCTTT
15	NA	NA	TRBV5-8	TRBJ1-2	CASSLERGLNYGYTF	TGTGCCAGCAGCTTGGAAAGAGGTTTGAACTATGGCTACACCTTC
13	NA	NA	TRBV5-6	TRBJ2-7	CASSLTEVYEQYF	TGTGCCAGCAGCTTAACCGAGGTCTACGAGCAGTACTTC
15	NA	TRBD1	TRBV5-1	TRBJ1-1	CASRKGQGANTEAFF	TGCGCCAGCAGGAAAGGACAGGGGGCGAACACTGAAGCTTTCTTT